These 27 T cell receptor beta chains were sequenced from one sample in a study of siplizumab effects on memory and regulatory T cells. The repertoire was sequenced with immunoSEQ multiplex PCR; TCRdb's copy has only in-frame clones and lacks some. The table shows tens of thousands of clones, with over 85% occurring only once. Sequenced material: CD8+ T cells sorted from blood. The receptors were gathered from a human donor in good health.

The chain carries TRBV6-5 and TRBJ1-5; 10 bases fit TRBD1. From germline, CDR1 is MNHEY and CDR2 SVGAGI. The CDR3 is 15 amino acids. The ends lost 6 bases at V and 2 bases at J; junction bases unmatched: 4. DNA of the CDR3: TGTGCCAGCAGCCGGGACAGGGGTGGCAATCAGCCCCAGCATTTT. Its translation is CASSRDRGGNQPQHF.

The chain is built from TRBV11-1 and TRBJ1-1; D perhaps matches TRBD1 (6 bases). V lost 5 bases and J 8 bases, leaving 15 bases between the germline ends. This CDR3 has 13 residues. From germline, CDR1 is SGHAT and CDR2 FQDESV (reference sequence). CDR3 amino acids: CASSGLEDREAFF. CDR3 sequence (DNA): TGTGCCAGCAGCGGTCTTGAAGACAGGGAAGCTTTCTTT.

This chain uses TRBV27 with TRBJ2-3; 9 bases map to TRBD2. V trimming: 5 bases; J trimming: 1 base; junction bases outside the gene matches: 10. Germline values: CDR1 MNHEY, CDR2 SMNVEV (reference sequence). The CDR3 runs 17 residues. CDR3: CASSPMRVAGGTDTQYF. CDR3 nucleotide sequence: TGTGCCAGCAGTCCGATGCGGGTAGCGGGAGGCACAGATACGCAGTATTTT.

V is TRBV19 and J is TRBJ2-1; 7 bases are a match to TRBD2. CDR3 length: 14 amino acids. V gave up 5 bases and J gave up 5 bases; unmatched junction bases: 6. The germline V gene has CDR1 LNHDA and CDR2 SQIVND (reference sequence). CDR3 in DNA: TGTGCCAGTAGTTGGTGGGGGACTAACAATGAGCAGTTCTTC. This codes for CASSWWGTNNEQFF.

The table lists this clone with a count of one. V gene TRBV7-2 combines with J gene TRBJ1-2, with 8 nucleotides matching TRBD1. The CDR3 loop spans 17 amino acids. V lost 5 bases, J lost 2 bases, and 13 bases stayed unmatched. Germline V gene data show CDR1 as SGHTA and CDR2 as FQGNSA. CDR3 protein: CASSLDGTGSFNYGYTF. DNA of the CDR3: TGTGCCAGCAGCCTAGACGGGACAGGAAGCTTCAACTATGGCTACACCTTC.

The J gene is TRBJ2-7, the V gene TRBV11-3; 13 bases agree with TRBD2. This CDR3 has 14 amino acids. V was pared by 4 bases and J by 5 bases, with 2 bases of the junction left unmatched. The V gene's germline CDR1 is SGHNT and CDR2 YENEEA. The DNA of the CDR3 is TGTGCCAGCAGCTCTGGACTAGCGGGAGACGAGCAGTACTTC. It yields the protein CASSSGLAGDEQYF.

The rearrangement joins TRBV29-1 to TRBJ1-1, with 9 positions matching TRBD1. The CDR3 runs 16 residues. V was clipped by 4 bases and J by 4 bases; unmatched bases: 13. Looked up from germline, CDR1 is SQVTM and CDR2 is ANQGSEA. The CDR3 spells CSVVSGTGPRSTEAFF. CDR3 in DNA: TGCAGCGTTGTCTCCGGGACAGGGCCCAGAAGCACTGAAGCTTTCTTT. Based on the CDR3 plus reference TRBV29-1 and TRBJ1-1, the full variable domain is SAVISQKPSRDICQRGTSLTIQCQVDSQVTMMFWYRQQPGQSLTLIATANQGSEATYESGFVIDKFPISRPNLTFSTLTVSNMSPEDSSIYLCSVVSGTGPRSTEAFFGQGTRLTVV.

The V call is TRBV7-9, the J call TRBJ1-5; tentatively, D is TRBD1 (6 bases). The CDR3 covers 15 residues. With 1 base removed from V and 11 bases from J, the gap between germline ends came to 18 bases. CDR1 is SEHNR, CDR2 FQNEAQ, per germline (reference sequence). CDR3 DNA sequence: TGTGCCAGCAGCTTAGTAGGGGACAAGTCCCAGACCCAGCATTTT. Translated: CASSLVGDKSQTQHF.

This chain uses TRBV28 with TRBJ2-7; no definite D call. Germline V gene sequence: CDR1 MDHEN, CDR2 SYDVKM. V was clipped by 10 bases and J by 6 bases, with 19 bases between them. This CDR3 is 13 amino acids long. The CDR3 protein is CATRLGRVSEQYF. CDR3 DNA sequence: TGTGCCACCAGACTCGGACGTGTTTCCGAGCAGTACTTC.

The chain joins TRBV5-1 to TRBJ2-7, with 9 bases that match TRBD2. Germline V gene lookup returns CDR1 SGHRS and CDR2 YFSETQ. The CDR3 consists of 17 residues. V lost 4 bases, J lost 2 bases, and 13 bases stayed unmatched. The CDR3 nucleotides read TGCGCCAGCAGCCGTTATACTAGCGGGTCCAACCCCTACGAGCAGTACTTC. Residues: CASSRYTSGSNPYEQYF.

This chain connects TRBV7-9 to TRBJ2-7; unclear D gene. V gave up 7 bases and J gave up 5 bases, with 9 bases separating them. Germline assignment: CDR1 SEHNR and CDR2 FQNEAQ (reference sequence). This CDR3 contains 11 residues. CDR3 nucleotides: TGTGCCAGCAAGCTAGGGAACGAGCAGTACTTC. It yields the protein CASKLGNEQYF.

The chain has TRBV5-1 and TRBJ2-5, with no clear D. There are 18 residues in the CDR3. Trimming cost V 2 bases and J 3 bases, with 23 bases left between them. Germline CDR1 is SGHRS and CDR2 is YFSETQ. In DNA form, the CDR3 reads TGCGCCAGCAGCTTTGACTTGGGCCCACCAGAGACCAAAGAGACCCAGTACTTC. Translated: CASSFDLGPPETKETQYF.

This clone was picked up one time. The V gene is TRBV5-1, the J gene TRBJ2-3; 8 nucleotides agree with TRBD1. The germline CDR1 and CDR2 sequences are SGHRS and YFSETQ. After removal of 0 bases from V and 3 bases from J, the junction contained 9 bases not matched to a gene. CDR3 length equals 17 residues. The CDR3 coding sequence is TGCGCCAGCAGCTTGGCCGAGGCAGGGGGCATGACAGATACGCAGTATTTT. Translating it yields CASSLAEAGGMTDTQYF.

V is TRBV5-8 and J is TRBJ2-7; 8 bases line up with TRBD1. Trimming at V came to 3 bases and at J to 3 bases, leaving 2 bases not matched to a gene. CDR3 length: 13 amino acids. CDR1 is SGHTS and CDR2 is YDEGEE in the germline V gene. For the CDR3, the DNA is TGTGCCAGCAGCTCTGGACAGGGCTACGAGCAGTACTTC. It is translated as CASSSGQGYEQYF.

About this clone: The same CDR3 arises from other DNA sequences in this sample as well. The V and J genes are TRBV2 and TRBJ2-3, with a weak D call TRBD1 (5 bases). The ends were cut back, 4 bases at V and 11 bases at J, with 10 bases in the middle. Germline V gives CDR1 SNHLY, CDR2 FYNNEI. CDR3 length equals 11 residues. The CDR3: CASSASQGQYF. In DNA, the CDR3 is TGTGCCAGCAGTGCTTCGCAGGGGCAGTATTTT. The variable domain in full, with the rest retrieved from reference TRBV2 and TRBJ2-3, is EPEVTQTPSHQVTQMGQEVILRCVPISNHLYFYWYRQILGQKVEFLVSFYNNEISEKSEIFDDQFSVERPDGSNFTLKIRSTKLEDSAMYFCASSASQGQYFGPGTRLTVL.

The CDR3 spells CASGQGVYEQYF. The CDR3 DNA is TGTGCCAGCGGACAGGGGGTCTACGAGCAGTACTTC. The chain joins TRBV11-2 to TRBJ2-7, with 10 bases that match TRBD1. This CDR3 has 12 amino acids. V was pared by 8 bases and J by 3 bases, with 1 base of the junction left unmatched. Germline CDR1 and CDR2: SGHAT and FQNNGV.

J is TRBJ2-7 and V is TRBV27; 7 bases agree with TRBD1. This CDR3 has 14 amino acids. The V gene end was trimmed by 5 bases and the J gene end by 2 bases; junction bases not matched to a gene: 6. Per germline, CDR1 MNHEY and CDR2 SMNVEV (reference sequence). CDR3 residues: CASSVTGTPYEQYF. CDR3 coding DNA: TGTGCCAGCAGTGTGACAGGGACCCCCTACGAGCAGTACTTC.

CDR3 loop: CASSPPDSSEDGYTF. The CDR3 bases are TGTGCCAGCAGCCCCCCGGACAGTTCAGAGGATGGCTACACCTTC. The genes are TRBV13 and TRBJ1-2; weak D call: TRBD1 (6 bases). CDR3 length: 15 residues. Trimming cost V 5 bases and J 6 bases, with 19 bases left between them. Germline-derived CDR1 and CDR2 are PRHDT and FYEKMQ (reference sequence).

This clone showed up just once. The genes are TRBV6-5 and TRBJ2-1; D might be TRBD1 (6 bases). The length of the CDR3 is 12 residues. V lost 7 bases, J lost 4 bases, and 8 bases lay in between. CDR1 is MNHEY and CDR2 is SVGAGI in the germline V gene. CDR3 coding DNA: TGTGCCAGCACGGGACAATACAATGAGCAGTTCTTC. This codes for CASTGQYNEQFF.

V gene TRBV28 combines with J gene TRBJ1-1, with D perhaps TRBD1 (5 bases). V dropped 1 base and J dropped 2 bases, with 11 bases sitting between them. Per the germline V gene, CDR1 is MDHEN and CDR2 is SYDVKM. The CDR3 is made up of 15 amino acids. CDR3 nucleotide sequence: TGTGCCAGCAGTTTATCTAAAGGGGTTAACACTGAAGCTTTCTTT. This translates into CASSLSKGVNTEAFF. Variable domain in full (rest from reference TRBV28 and TRBJ1-1): DVKVTQSSRYLVKRTGEKVFLECVQDMDHENMFWYRQDPGLGLRLIYFSYDVKMKEKGDIPEGYSVSREKKERFSLILESASTNQTSMYLCASSLSKGVNTEAFFGQGTRLTVV.

This chain joins TRBV19 and TRBJ2-1; 14 bases map to TRBD2. The germline V gene has CDR1 LNHDA and CDR2 SQIVND (reference sequence). CDR3 length equals 16 residues. The V and J ends lost 6 bases and 6 bases, in that order; junction bases with no gene match: 7. The CDR3 loop reads CASRPTSGRAINEQFF. The CDR3 region has the DNA TGTGCCAGTAGGCCGACTAGCGGGAGGGCTATCAATGAGCAGTTCTTC.

The rearrangement uses TRBV9 and TRBJ2-3; 7 bases are shared with TRBD2. V lost 2 bases and J lost 3; bases outside the gene matches: 6. Germline V gene lookup returns CDR1 SGDLS and CDR2 YYNGEE. CDR3 length equals 15 residues. CDR3 sequence reads: CASSVAGRVTDTQYF. In DNA form, the CDR3 reads TGTGCCAGCAGCGTGGCTGGGAGGGTGACAGATACGCAGTATTTT.

V is TRBV27 and J is TRBJ2-7, with a possible D match to TRBD1 (5 bases). V dropped 5 bases and J dropped 4 bases, with 18 bases sitting between them. Germline assignment: CDR1 MNHEY and CDR2 SMNVEV (reference sequence). CDR3 length: 15 amino acids. As DNA, the CDR3 is TGTGCCAGCAGTGTCGGACACCGTTCGGGTTACGAGCAGTACTTC. It encodes CASSVGHRSGYEQYF.

The J gene is TRBJ2-3, the V gene TRBV9; no clear D gene. The CDR3 runs 15 residues. Trimming cost V 0 bases and J 1 base, with 9 bases left between them. Germline CDR1 reads SGDLS; CDR2 reads YYNGEE. The CDR3 is CASSVEGFRTDTQYF. For the CDR3, the DNA is TGTGCCAGCAGCGTAGAAGGCTTTCGCACAGATACGCAGTATTTT.

This rearrangement joins TRBV28 to TRBJ2-5, with 9 bases that match TRBD1. The CDR3 sequence is 15 residues long. Unmatched junction bases numbered 11, after V lost 8 bases and J lost 4 bases. The germline gives CDR1 MDHEN, CDR2 SYDVKM. In DNA, the CDR3 is TGTGCCAGCTCCACCCGGGACAGGGTTCCAGAGACCCAGTACTTC. Its protein is CASSTRDRVPETQYF.

The V and J genes are TRBV29-1 and TRBJ2-7; 8 nucleotides match TRBD1. J was trimmed by 4 bases and V by 3 bases; bases with no gene match: 8. There are 14 residues in the CDR3. Germline V gene lookup returns CDR1 SQVTM and CDR2 ANQGSEA. The CDR3, as DNA: TGCAGCGTTGATCGCGGGACAGGAGATTACGAGCAGTACTTC. Translated: CSVDRGTGDYEQYF.

Written as DNA, the CDR3 is TGCAGCGTTGAAGATTTAGCGGGGGAGAATACAGATACGCAGTATTTT. It is translated as CSVEDLAGENTDTQYF. The rearrangement joins TRBV29-1 to TRBJ2-3; 9 bases are a match to TRBD2. The CDR3 is 16 amino acids. CDR1 and CDR2 (germline): SQVTM, ANQGSEA. V lost 0 bases and J lost 3; bases outside the gene matches: 7.